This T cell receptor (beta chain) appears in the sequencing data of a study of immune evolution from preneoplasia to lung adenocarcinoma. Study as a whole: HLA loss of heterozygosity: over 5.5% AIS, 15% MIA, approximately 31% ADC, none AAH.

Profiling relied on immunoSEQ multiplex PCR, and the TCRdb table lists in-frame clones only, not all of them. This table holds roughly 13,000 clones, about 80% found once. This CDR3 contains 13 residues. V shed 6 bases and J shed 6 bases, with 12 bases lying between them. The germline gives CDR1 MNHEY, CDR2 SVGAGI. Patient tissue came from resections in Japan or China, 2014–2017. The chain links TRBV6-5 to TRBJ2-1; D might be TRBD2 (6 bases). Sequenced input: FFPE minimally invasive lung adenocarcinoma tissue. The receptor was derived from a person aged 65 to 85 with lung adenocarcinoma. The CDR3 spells CASRQNGGNEQFF. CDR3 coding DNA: TGTGCCAGCAGGCAAAACGGGGGCAATGAGCAGTTCTTC.